This T cell receptor (beta chain) originates from a study of blood T cell repertoires in COVID-19. Original analysis: The assay estimated nucleated cells by amplifying reference gene primers. TCRdb's copy holds only in-frame clones and misses some; the assay was immunoSEQ multiplex PCR. The D gene and trimming were derived from the DNA, and the V and J assignments and clone size from that table. This sample has 200,000 to 300,000 clones, with just under 90% found just once. Germline CDR1 SGDLS, CDR2 YYNGEE. This CDR3 has 15 amino acids. Trimming cost V 0 bases and J 3 bases, with 12 bases left between them. Only a few counts were recorded for this clone.

The sequence derives from a woman in her thirties or forties with acute or convalescent COVID-19. The sequenced material came from peripheral blood. The chain combines TRBV9 with TRBJ2-5, with D unresolved. CDR3 sequence reads: CASSVEATRKETQYF. Here the CDR3 DNA reads TGTGCCAGCAGCGTAGAGGCGACAAGGAAAGAGACCCAGTACTTC.